The entry that follows covers one T cell receptor (beta chain) sequence. The clone's antigen remains unknown. There are no base qualities to consult, and no much larger clone falls within one base. From cysteine to phenylalanine, the CDR3 is 15 amino acids long. The sequence is cut down to CDR3 DNA, 45 bases in frame from base 1. Taken from the germline V gene, the CDR1 and CDR2 loops are SGHRS and YFSETQ. Germline trimming: 4 bases from V, 3 bases from J; junction bases outside gene matches: 8. The cohort consisted of some 730 healthy bone marrow donors. At the time of sampling, every cohort member was nominally healthy, though immune exposures that went unrecorded were likely present. The donor was CMV seropositive and belonged to the group of 250 to 300 seropositive cohort members. Every donor gave a peripheral blood sample, and the peripheral blood mononuclear cells from that sample were used for TCR beta sequencing. Genomic DNA extraction from the blood cell samples was performed with the Qiagen DNeasy Blood Extraction Kit.

This sample was included in a study of cytomegalovirus exposure and HLA in healthy donors (TCRdb year 2017). Regarding the research as a whole: According to an earlier analysis of 550 to 700 of the donors, roughly 180 million T cells yielded over 100 million unique TCR beta sequences and less than 300 Gb of sequence data. Donor age, sex, ethnicity and CMV serostatus were compiled alongside the repertoire data. The genetic ancestry cluster associated with self-reported Caucasian donors included around 76% of the roughly 360 genotyped donors. Every discovery cohort repertoire had been produced on one sequencing platform. The study aimed to test whether cataloging public T cell receptors could reveal signatures of past pathogen exposure. Typing coverage varied by locus: 629-630 donors for A, B, C, DRB1 and DQB1; approximately 500 for DQA1; around 570 for DPA1; roughly 470 for DPB1. The T cell repertoires of 666 subjects were profiled by immunosequencing and related to cytomegalovirus serostatus. Rather than using new phenotypic data, the later analysis identified candidate immune exposures from TCR beta sequences and from how often those sequences occurred across donors. A later analysis re-analyzed previously published TCR beta repertoires from approximately 670 donors and added high-resolution HLA genotyping to study TCR occurrence patterns. Four or five DR-DQ haplotypes were treated as single units for association and clustering because of strong linkage in the cohort. HLA typing included class I and class II loci at four-digit resolution. In addition to the first cohort of 500 to 850 subjects, a separate validation cohort of approximately 110 different subjects was used. An early release covering over 500 HLA-typed donors comprised about 310 gigabases of sequencing data and around 80 million unique TCR sequences. Genome-wide SNP genotypes for about 60% of the roughly 670 donors were used in a later genetic analysis, which treated that subset as a discovery cohort. On average, 235,054 unique TCR beta nucleotide sequences were sequenced per donor among 398 genotyped donors of the cohort, with 15% to 20% of those sequences being non-productive. The study combined high-throughput TCR immunosequencing, statistical association of individual TCRs with disease status, and machine learning to predict cytomegalovirus infection status. An earlier analysis of approximately 580 of the donors used high-throughput TCR beta sequencing to judge whether each TCR beta V gene segment behaved as functional or pseudogenic.

Library preparation employed the immunoSEQ multiplex PCR assay. The multiplex PCR relied on a mix of 60 forward primers for TCR Vbeta segments and 13 reverse primers for TCR Jbeta segments. A multiplex PCR assay on genomic DNA amplified the CDR3 region of rearranged TCR beta genes. The amplified TCR beta libraries were sequenced on the Illumina HiSeq System as 87-base-pair reads. As for how the authors treated the data: A later analysis counted some 80 million unique TCR beta chains across the 650 to 800 repertoires, and around 9.9 million of these chains were shared by at least two donors. To remove PCR and sequencing errors, raw reads were error-corrected and collapsed into unique sequences using a nearest-neighbor algorithm that merged closely related sequences. V, D and J gene segments were assigned by aligning CDR3 sequences to IMGT reference sequences. For a sequence to be retained, a match of at least six nucleotides was required to both a V gene segment and a J gene segment. A rearrangement counted as productive if the CDR3 had no stop codons and remained in frame with V and J, and every other rearrangement counted as non-productive. CDR3 was defined according to IMGT convention as the region running from the second conserved V-encoded cysteine to the conserved J-encoded phenylalanine. In an earlier analysis of just under 600 of the donors, sequences lacking an unambiguous match to a single V gene segment were excluded. An earlier analysis of just under 600 of the donors called V segments functional above 56.7% productive rearrangements and segregating when the between-donor standard deviation exceeded 5%. A statistical classification framework was developed to diagnose cytomegalovirus status using the catalog of TCR beta chain sequences. In a later analysis, TCR nucleotide sequences were compared against IMGT/GENE-DB human TR gene sequences so that V and J genes could be assigned. A later analysis assigned CDR3 sequences and most-parsimonious VDJ recombination scenarios with the TCRdist pipeline. A later analysis defined each TCR beta chain by its CDR3 amino acid sequence plus V-gene family, and excluded reads lacking a unique V-gene family. To address suspected cross-contamination and a sequencing artifact, a later analysis removed 550 to 750 highly shared, low-generation-probability nucleotide sequences. In a later analysis, a clonal expansion index was calculated for each public chain from normalized within-repertoire ranks of inferred template counts. In a later analysis, generation probabilities were computed using a VDJ recombination model fitted to out-of-frame rearrangements, and the results were checked against IGoR. In a later analysis, hypergeometric tests were used to score TCR-TCR, TCR-HLA and TCR-CMV co-occurrence, with a repertoire-size bias correction applied to TCR pairs. False discovery rates were estimated in a later analysis by permuting HLA or CMV assignments 20 times. In a later analysis, co-occurring TCRs were grouped using DBSCAN, and TCRdist sequence similarity was added for clustering within HLA-allele-positive subsets. For co-occurrence clustering, repertoires with fewer than 30,000 or more than 120,000 public chains were excluded, along with several repertoires with anomalous nucleotide sharing. The immuneACCESS repertoire file appears here via TCRdb, limited to in-frame rearrangements. These files lack a portion of the clones; in checked studies, under half of the deficit traces to unresolved V genes, and the cause of the others is not known. The V and J calls and the clone size are those of that table, but D and trimming were determined from the DNA. For this sample the table gives about 120,000 clones, of which 75% to 85% were detected only once. Approximately 8.8% of the sample lies in the top ten.

General findings and caveats noted by the study authors: In a later analysis, TCR association rates were found to vary across HLA loci, with the most associated TCRs seen for DRB1 alleles and the fewest for HLA-C alleles. A later analysis found that most CMV-associated TCR beta chains appeared HLA-restricted, with HLA associations seemingly driven largely by CMV exposure. A further reported finding was that TCR beta sequences accurately predicted the HLA-A and HLA-B alleles for most subjects in the first cohort. Immune exposure information for the cohort was limited to CMV serostatus. When HLA alleles, especially DR and DQ, strongly co-occurred, attributing TCR associations to individual alleles was difficult. Sequencing depth was assumed to be roughly uniform across donors in the presence/absence analyses, though that assumption may not hold. The authors suggested that the approach could potentially be generalized to other disease states and immunological phenotypes. A later analysis associated 16,951 TCR beta sequences with specific HLA alleles at a false discovery rate of 0.05. Three of the identified cytomegalovirus-associated TCR beta chains were confirmed in vitro to be specific for cytomegalovirus antigens. A group of highly shared sequence variants was considered likely to be a technical artifact of the sequencing pipeline. An association between a missense DCLRE1C variant and V-gene and J-gene trimming of TCR beta chains was found in a later genetic analysis and replicated in an independent cohort. In an earlier analysis of 587 of the donors, most TCR beta V segments appeared in productive rearrangements about 87% or about 30% of the time, broadly matching IMGT annotations. Compared with equally common non-associated chains, HLA-associated TCR beta chains in a later analysis were more clonally expanded and had lower generation probabilities. In a later analysis, several top co-occurrence clusters were reported to appear linked to parvovirus B19, influenza, CMV and Epstein-Barr virus. Linkage disequilibrium might explain the correlated functional status among segregating V segments, but an unknown experimental factor could not be excluded. Only TCR beta chains were sequenced in this cohort, and the absence of alpha or paired-chain data limited detectable features. Most TCR sequences were seen in very few donors, while some public TCRs were found in many individuals. In both the original and validation cohorts, the classifier was reported to diagnose cytomegalovirus status with high specificity and sensitivity. A total of 150 or so TCR beta chains were listed by the study as associated with cytomegalovirus. Because HLA typing was unavailable for some donors at each locus, only the typed subset was used in association tests. Because counts were too low, more than 15 rarely observed V segments, including chromosome 9 orphons, were left out of the earlier analysis of 587 of the donors. Because the 87-base-pair reads could not distinguish some IMGT-functional V segments, including TRBV6-2 and TRBV6-3, those segments were excluded. According to a later genetic analysis, donors in an Asian-associated ancestry cluster had fewer N-insertions in productive TCRs than the roughly 700-donor mean.

Input material: PBMCs. The clonotype comes from a female donor in good health and CMV-seropositive. In this chain, TRBV5-1 is recombined with TRBJ2-3; 7 of the junction bases match TRBD2. CDR3 sequence: CASSPLAGPTDTQYF. The DNA sequence reads TGCGCCAGCAGCCCCTTAGCGGGCCCTACAGATACGCAGTATTTT.